This T cell receptor (beta chain) came from a study of T cells after yellow fever vaccination (dated by TCRdb to the late 2010s). Regarding the study in general: The SMART-Seq v4 Ultra Low Input RNA kit was used to prepare libraries from fractions with low cell numbers. To follow T-cell clones before and after primary and booster YFV17D yellow fever vaccination, bulk TCR alpha and beta repertoires were sequenced over time. Two healthy male donors, one aged 18 to 30 and one aged 30 to 40 years, were included in the cohort. Blood samples were taken at several timepoints before and after primary and secondary immunization, and bulk PBMC replicates and cell subsets were isolated. Here is what the overall study found, with its caveats: A small share of clonotypes was detected in both CD4 and CD8 compartments, with the overlap likely arising from convergent recombination. The study included only a couple of donors, which limits how far the findings can be generalized. After the booster, most clones that had expanded after primary vaccination were detected again (roughly 95% of CD4 and over 75% of CD8), suggesting broad maintenance of memory. Because abundant contaminating clonotypes from the bulk population could be contained in FACS-sorted repertoires, computational filtering was required. The secondary T-cell response was found to be weaker but faster than the primary response, with a peak reached on day 5 rather than on day 15.

To note about this clonotype: Its antigen is not yet known. No much larger clonotype is one base removed from it; base qualities were not supplied.

TCR cDNA was made using 5'RACE template switching, a step that added a universal primer site and unique molecular identifiers. Priming of cDNA synthesis was performed from both the TCR alpha and TCR beta constant segments. Libraries were amplified in two PCR steps, with sample barcodes and sequencing adapters added in the second step. Sequencing of libraries was done on Illumina HiSeq 2500 (2x100 bp) or NovaSeq (2x150 bp). The published analysis was carried out like this. Reads were demultiplexed and collapsed into UMI consensus sequences with MIGEC, and V(D)J alignment was performed with MiXCR. Vaccine-responding clonotypes were defined with edgeR using replicate PBMC samples, requiring FDR below 0.01 and a log2 fold change above 5 up to day 15. Each bulk clonotype received a CD4 or CD8 identity based on whether the sequenced CD4 or CD8 repertoire contained that clonotype at higher abundance. Clones were called with MiXCR by TCRdb after fastp trimmed the public reads at Q25, and only in-frame beta chains were retained. One record per CDR3 amino acid sequence lists the most common genes and DNA. The V and J calls were not made by the authors but by TCRdb's processing. Within this sample are some 560,000 distinct CDR3 sequences, with around a sixth of them counted one time only. Approximately 15% of the sample is in the top ten clones.

The V end loses 3 bases and the J end loses 4 bases, and a stretch of 12 bases separates them. From the cysteine up to the phenylalanine, the CDR3 has a length of 14 residues. The kept DNA is CDR3 alone, 42 bases in frame from the first base. The germline V gene encodes CDR1 SEHNR and CDR2 FQNEAQ (reference sequence). This sample's treatment or condition label indicates: live attenuated yellow fever vaccine strain. At each blood-draw timepoint, two biological replicates of bulk PBMCs were obtained. A standard Ficoll-Paque protocol was used to isolate PBMCs from peripheral blood. RNA was extracted with TriZol from bulk PBMCs, CD4 and CD8 fractions, and dextramer-positive and dextramer-negative fractions.

The specimen was PBMCs, collected about 5 days after the first yellow fever vaccination. Here the chain combines TRBV7-9 and TRBJ1-1; no D gene can be assigned with confidence. This TCR was sampled from a young man who received the YFV17D yellow fever vaccine. CDR3 loop: CASSLEGALTEAFF. The DNA sequence is given as TGTGCCAGCAGCTTGGAGGGTGCTCTCACTGAAGCTTTCTTT. The variable domain in full, with residues beyond the CDR3 obtained from the reference TRBV7-9 and TRBJ1-1 genes, is DTGVSQNPRHKITKRGQNVTFRCDPISEHNRLYWYRQTLGQGPEFLTYFQNEAQLEKSRLLSDRFSAERPKGSFSTLEIQRTEQGDSAMYLCASSLEGALTEAFFGQGTRLTVV.